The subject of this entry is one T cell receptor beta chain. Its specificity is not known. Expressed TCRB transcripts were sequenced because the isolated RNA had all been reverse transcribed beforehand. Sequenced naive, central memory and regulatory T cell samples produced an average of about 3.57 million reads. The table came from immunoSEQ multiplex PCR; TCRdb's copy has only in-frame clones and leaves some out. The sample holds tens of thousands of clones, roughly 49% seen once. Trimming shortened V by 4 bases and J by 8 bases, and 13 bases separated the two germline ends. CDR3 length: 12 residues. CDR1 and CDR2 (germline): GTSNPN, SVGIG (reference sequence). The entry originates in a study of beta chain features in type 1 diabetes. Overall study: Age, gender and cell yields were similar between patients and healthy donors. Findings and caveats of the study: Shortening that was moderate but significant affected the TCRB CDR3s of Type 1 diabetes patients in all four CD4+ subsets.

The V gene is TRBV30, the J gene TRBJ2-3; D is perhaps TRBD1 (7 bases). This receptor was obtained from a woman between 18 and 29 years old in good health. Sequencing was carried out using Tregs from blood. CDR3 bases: TGTGCCTGGACAGGGGGGTTAGGTACGCAGTATTTT. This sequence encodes CAWTGGLGTQYF.